The 23 T cell receptor beta chains given below trace back to one sample, sequenced in a study of blood T cell repertoires in COVID-19. Clones were read by immunoSEQ multiplex PCR, and TCRdb kept only the in-frame ones, dropping some. The profile covers under 85,000 clones, with 88% appearing a single time and 6% to 8% taken by the ten largest. Material for sequencing was peripheral blood. The source of these receptors is a man aged 65 to 79 with acute or convalescent COVID-19.

The chain joins TRBV5-6 to TRBJ1-2; the match to TRBD1 covers 8 bases. This CDR3 is built from 13 residues. Per the germline V gene, CDR1 is SGHDT and CDR2 is YYEEEE. V lost 5 bases, J lost 6 bases, and 6 bases stayed unmatched. CDR3 loop: CASRGQDRNGYTF. For the CDR3, the DNA is TGTGCCAGCAGGGGACAGGATCGCAATGGCTACACCTTC.

This clone was recorded only once. This chain connects TRBV20-1 to TRBJ1-2; D perhaps matches TRBD1 (5 bases). Germline V gives CDR1 DFQATT, CDR2 SNEGSKA (reference sequence). The V end was cut by 3 bases, the J end by 3 bases, with 20 bases between. This CDR3 has 16 residues. The DNA of the CDR3 is TGCAGTGCTAGTCCTCCGGGACTCGGGGGGGACTATGGCTACACCTTC. Amino acids: CSASPPGLGGDYGYTF.

The chain recombines TRBV2 with TRBJ2-2; 12 positions agree with TRBD2. J lost 6 bases, V lost 6 bases, and 5 bases had no gene match. The CDR3 consists of 15 residues. Per germline, CDR1 SNHLY and CDR2 FYNNEI. The DNA for the CDR3 is TGTGCCAGCAGCGATACTAGCGGGGGGTCCGGGGAGCTGTTTTTT. Residues: CASSDTSGGSGELFF.

The chain carries TRBV7-6 and TRBJ2-1, with 7 nucleotides matching TRBD2. CDR1 is SGHVS and CDR2 is FNYEAQ in the germline V gene. The CDR3 consists of 13 residues. The V and J ends lost 3 bases and 8 bases, in that order; junction bases with no gene match: 4. The CDR3 region is CASSLQTSYEQFF. CDR3 bases: TGTGCCAGCAGCTTGCAGACTAGCTATGAGCAGTTCTTC.

The chain recombines TRBV3-1 (or the pseudogene TRBV3-2) with TRBJ2-3; D is undetermined. The CDR3 is made up of 14 amino acids. V gave up 2 bases and J gave up 5 bases, with 11 bases separating them. CDR1 and CDR2 from the germline V gene are LGHDT and YNNKEL (reference sequence). Written as DNA, the CDR3 is TGTGCCAGCAGCCAACCACCTCCAGGAGATACGCAGTATTTT. Encoded protein: CASSQPPPGDTQYF.

The genes are TRBV3-1 (or the pseudogene TRBV3-2) and TRBJ1-2; D possibly corresponds to TRBD1 (6 bases). Germline V gives CDR1 LGHDT, CDR2 YNNKEL (reference sequence). The CDR3 length is 17 residues. The V end lost 3 bases, the J end lost 1 base, and 18 bases lay between the germline ends. The CDR3 reads CASSQPPHREHNYGYTF. In DNA, the CDR3 is TGTGCCAGCAGCCAGCCACCACACAGGGAGCATAACTATGGCTACACCTTC.

This chain links TRBV7-2 with TRBJ2-7, with a weak D call TRBD1 (5 bases). The germline CDR1 and CDR2 sequences are SGHTA and FQGNSA. V was trimmed by 4 bases and J by 7 bases, leaving 17 bases between them. This CDR3 region has 14 residues. This CDR3 reads CASSSSGPLGEQYF. In nucleotides, the CDR3 is TGTGCCAGCAGCTCATCAGGGCCCCTCGGGGAGCAGTACTTC.

This clone has a handful of counts. The chain combines TRBV5-1 with TRBJ2-2, with TRBD1 identical over 9 bases. Unmatched junction bases numbered 8, after V lost 4 bases and J lost 4 bases. This CDR3 contains 16 residues. Germline V gives CDR1 SGHRS, CDR2 YFSETQ. The CDR3 DNA reads TGCGCCAGCAGCCCAGGGACAGGGACGGTCACCGGGGAGCTGTTTTTT. Translated, it gives CASSPGTGTVTGELFF.

The gene calls are TRBV7-6 and TRBJ1-2; 7 bases align to TRBD1. Germline V lookup: CDR1 SGHVS, CDR2 FNYEAQ. CDR3 length: 15 amino acids. V gave up 1 base and J gave up 0 bases; unmatched junction bases: 2. DNA of the CDR3: TGTGCCAGCAGCTTAGGACAGGGAGCTAACTATGGCTACACCTTC. As protein: CASSLGQGANYGYTF.

V gene TRBV5-1 combines with J gene TRBJ1-2, with 7 bases matching TRBD1. CDR1 and CDR2 from the germline V gene are SGHRS and YFSETQ. CDR3 length equals 14 residues. Trimming removed 0 bases from V and 5 bases from J; junction bases left unmatched: 4. The CDR3 loop reads CASSLAQGDYGYTF. The CDR3 region has the DNA TGCGCCAGCAGCTTGGCTCAGGGGGATTATGGCTACACCTTC.

The chain is built from TRBV27 and TRBJ1-5, with TRBD1 matching 7 bases. The CDR3 covers 17 residues. Germline V CDR1 and CDR2: MNHEY, SMNVEV (reference sequence). J was trimmed by 0 bases and V by 0 bases; bases with no gene match: 5. This CDR3 is CASSLSGTAYSNQPQHF. The DNA of the CDR3 is TGTGCCAGCAGTTTATCGGGGACAGCCTATAGCAATCAGCCCCAGCATTTT.

This sequence joins TRBV30 and TRBJ2-5; TRBD1 matches at 8 bases. The CDR3 spans 14 residues. Germline V lookup: CDR1 GTSNPN, CDR2 SVGIG (reference sequence). After removal of 4 bases from V and 2 bases from J, the junction contained 6 bases not matched to a gene. This chain's CDR3 is CAWTRGREQETQYF. The DNA for the CDR3 is TGTGCCTGGACCAGGGGGCGCGAGCAAGAGACCCAGTACTTC.

The genes are TRBV3-1 (or the pseudogene TRBV3-2) and TRBJ2-1, with TRBD1 matching 8 bases. Unmatched junction bases numbered 8, after V lost 4 bases and J lost 6 bases. The CDR3 consists of 15 residues. CDR1 is LGHDT and CDR2 is YNNKEL in the germline V gene (reference sequence). CDR3 sequence: CASSLRGRVINEQFF. The CDR3 DNA reads TGTGCCAGCAGCCTCAGGGGGCGGGTAATCAATGAGCAGTTCTTC.

The chain combines TRBV7-9 with TRBJ1-5; D may be TRBD1 (5 bases). The CDR3 is made up of 16 amino acids. Trimming left V 5 bases short and J 2 bases short, with 16 bases between. Germline lookup yields CDR1 SEHNR and CDR2 FQNEAQ (reference sequence). CDR3 residues: CASSKDLGGGNQPQHF. In nucleotides, the CDR3 is TGTGCCAGCAGCAAAGATTTGGGAGGGGGCAATCAGCCCCAGCATTTT.

The chain has TRBV28 and TRBJ2-1; tentatively, D is TRBD1 (5 bases). The germline gives CDR1 MDHEN, CDR2 SYDVKM. Deletions cut 6 bases from V and 0 bases from J, with 18 bases between. This CDR3 is 17 amino acids long. CDR3 sequence: CASSLGHRSFSYNEQFF. Here the CDR3 DNA reads TGTGCCAGCAGCCTAGGGCACAGGAGCTTCTCCTACAATGAGCAGTTCTTC.

The chain has TRBV5-5 and TRBJ1-3; D is possibly TRBD1 (6 bases). CDR1 and CDR2 (germline): SGHKS, YYEKEE (reference sequence). Deletions cut 4 bases from V and 2 bases from J, with 10 bases between. The CDR3 has 14 residues. The CDR3 sequence is CASSNRDTGNTIYF. In nucleotides, the CDR3 is TGTGCCAGCAGCAACCGGGACACTGGAAACACCATATATTTT. The variable domain in full, completed from reference TRBV5-5 and TRBJ1-3, reads DAGVTQSPTHLIKTRGQQVTLRCSPISGHKSVSWYQQVLGQGPQFIFQYYEKEERGRGNFPDRFSARQFPNYSSELNVNALLLGDSALYLCASSNRDTGNTIYFGEGSWLTVV.

The gene calls are TRBV7-2 and TRBJ2-3; 7 bases are shared with TRBD1. The germline V gene encodes CDR1 SGHTA and CDR2 FQGNSA. The CDR3 spans 16 residues. V lost 1 base, J lost 1 base, and 5 bases stayed unmatched. In DNA form, the CDR3 reads TGTGCCAGCAGCTTAGGTCTCGGACAGGGCACAGATACGCAGTATTTT. Amino acid sequence: CASSLGLGQGTDTQYF.

The V gene is TRBV3-1 (or the pseudogene TRBV3-2), the J gene TRBJ2-3; 8 bases agree with TRBD2. Per the germline V gene, CDR1 is LGHDT and CDR2 is YNNKEL (reference sequence). V was pared by 3 bases and J by 5 bases, with 7 bases of the junction left unmatched. This CDR3 spans 15 amino acids. The CDR3 sequence is CASSHLGTRGDTQYF. CDR3 nucleotides: TGTGCCAGCAGCCACCTGGGGACTAGGGGAGATACGCAGTATTTT.

This clone turned up a few times. Distinct nucleotide sequences in the sample also encode this CDR3. This sequence joins TRBV19 and TRBJ1-5; D remains unclear. The CDR3 loop spans 13 amino acids. V dropped 3 bases and J dropped 2 bases, with 5 bases sitting between them. Germline CDR1 and CDR2: LNHDA and SQIVND (reference sequence). The CDR3 coding sequence is TGTGCCAGTAGTATTTCGGGCAATCAGCCCCAGCATTTT. This gives the protein CASSISGNQPQHF.

The CDR3 DNA sequence: TGTGCCAGCTCGTCACAGGGAGGGGACACTGAAGCTTTCTTT. It specifies CASSSQGGDTEAFF. V is TRBV18 and J is TRBJ1-1; tentatively, D is TRBD1 (6 bases). The length of the CDR3 is 14 residues. V lost 6 bases to trimming and J lost 3 bases, with 14 bases between them. From germline, CDR1 is KGHSH and CDR2 LQKENI.

This rearrangement joins TRBV7-6 to TRBJ1-5; D is perhaps TRBD1 (5 bases). The germline V gene has CDR1 SGHVS and CDR2 FNYEAQ. The CDR3 runs to 14 residues. Trimming shortened V by 4 bases and J by 6 bases, and 13 bases separated the two germline ends. The CDR3 nucleotides are TGTGCCAGCAGCTGGGGGGATAGCGGTCAGCCCCAGCATTTT. This codes for CASSWGDSGQPQHF.

V and J are TRBV9 and TRBJ2-2, with TRBD1 identical over 8 bases. With V trimmed by 1 base and J by 2 bases, 4 bases remained unmatched. In germline, CDR1 is SGDLS, CDR2 YYNGEE. The CDR3 spans 16 residues. CDR3 coding DNA: TGTGCCAGCAGCGTAACCAGGGGGCATAACACCGGGGAGCTGTTTTTT. It specifies CASSVTRGHNTGELFF.

This chain uses TRBV18 with TRBJ1-5, with TRBD1 identical over 8 bases. This CDR3 is 18 amino acids long. V dropped 1 base and J dropped 4; count of bases not matched to a gene: 12. CDR1 is KGHSH, CDR2 LQKENI, per germline. The CDR3 region has the DNA TGTGCCAGCTCACCACGGCTTGGGACAGGAACGTTTAATCAGCCCCAGCATTTT. Translating it yields CASSPRLGTGTFNQPQHF.